Each of the 4 T cell receptor beta chains below was sequenced from the same sample in a study of response to subunit inactivated influenza vaccine. TCRdb re-called the RT-PCR reads with MiXCR, one entry per CDR3 protein. The sample lists about 620,000 distinct CDR3 sequences; about 12% were seen once. Sequencing used PBMCs from blood, obtained on the day of vaccination. Source of these receptors: a man aged 45-65 years who received an inactivated influenza vaccine.

This chain connects TRBV12-3 or TRBV12-4 to TRBJ1-1; D not resolved. CDR3 length: 14 residues. Deletions cut 7 bases from V and 5 bases from J, with 17 bases between. The CDR3 DNA follows: TGTGCCAGCACCAAAGGACCGACGGGGACTGAAGCTTTCTTT. Protein sequence: CASTKGPTGTEAFF.

The chain uses TRBV24-1 and TRBJ2-7; 8 nucleotides align to TRBD1. The CDR3 runs to 13 residues. After removal of 3 bases from V and 3 bases from J, the junction contained 0 bases not matched to a gene. CDR1 is KGHDR, CDR2 SFDVKD, per germline. The CDR3 sequence is CATSDDRGYEQYF. The CDR3, as DNA: TGTGCCACCAGTGATGACAGGGGCTACGAGCAGTACTTC.

The chain carries TRBV5-5 and TRBJ2-1, with TRBD2 matching over 8 bases. The V segment lost 0 bases and the J segment 7 bases; nucleotides outside the gene matches: 6. This CDR3 region has 15 residues. The V gene's germline CDR1 is SGHKS and CDR2 YYEKEE (reference sequence). The CDR3 loop is CASSLGVAGWNEQFF. The DNA of the CDR3 is TGTGCCAGCAGCTTGGGGGTAGCGGGGTGGAATGAGCAGTTCTTC.

The sample holds many counts of this clonotype. The chain combines TRBV12-3 or TRBV12-4 with TRBJ2-5; 9 positions agree with TRBD2. The CDR3 is 14 residues long. Trimming at V came to 5 bases and at J to 1 base, leaving 2 bases not matched to a gene. The CDR3 sequence is CASSPTSGQETQYF. For the CDR3, the DNA is TGTGCCAGCAGTCCGACTAGCGGCCAAGAGACCCAGTACTTC.